The 21 T cell receptor beta chains below all came from one sample that was sequenced in a study of CD8 T cells in ankylosing spondylitis. TCRdb independently ran MiXCR on the 5' RACE reads; one entry per CDR3 protein. The sample lists some 250,000 distinct CDR3 sequences; less than 10% were seen once. The sequencing sample was made of blood, either unsorted or a sorted T cell fraction (not recorded which). The receptors originated from a male donor with ankylosing spondylitis or in good health (not recorded which).

V is TRBV3-1 and J is TRBJ1-2; 7 positions match TRBD1. This CDR3 spans 11 amino acids. CDR1 and CDR2 (germline): LGHDT, YNNKEL (reference sequence). Germline trimming cut 6 bases from V and 6 bases from J; bases unmatched to any gene: 1. The CDR3 DNA is TGTGCCAGCAGGACAGGGAATGGCTACACCTTC. It codes for CASRTGNGYTF.

In this sample, this clonotype turned up many times. CDR3 coding DNA: TGCAGCGTCGGAATCCTCCGCAATGAGCAGTTCTTC. Amino acids: CSVGILRNEQFF. J is TRBJ2-1 and V is TRBV29-1; no clear D gene. The CDR3 extends over 12 amino acids. Trimming left V 6 bases short and J 6 bases short, with 12 bases between. Germline loops: CDR1 SQVTM, CDR2 ANQGSEA.

This clonotype was found a few times. The chain combines TRBV12-3 or TRBV12-4 with TRBJ2-5; D is unresolved. V lost 5 bases to trimming and J lost 7 bases, with 11 bases between them. The CDR3 covers 12 residues. Here the CDR3 DNA reads TGTGCCAGCAGTACCCCACTGGGGACCCAGTACTTC. It encodes CASSTPLGTQYF.

This clonotype was observed many times. The chain links TRBV5-1 to TRBJ2-7; the match to TRBD1 covers 7 bases. The ends lost 3 bases at V and 1 base at J; junction bases unmatched: 1. CDR1 and CDR2 from the germline V gene are SGHRS and YFSETQ. The CDR3 runs to 13 residues. Here the CDR3 DNA reads TGCGCCAGCAGCTGGGGACAGTCCTACGAGCAGTACTTC. It encodes CASSWGQSYEQYF.

This clonotype was counted many times. V is TRBV12-3 or TRBV12-4 and J is TRBJ1-5, with D perhaps TRBD1 (5 bases). The CDR3 covers 13 residues. V gave up 5 bases and J gave up 5 bases, with 10 bases separating them. The CDR3 sequence is CASSQGGYQPQHF. The CDR3 bases are TGTGCCAGCAGTCAGGGAGGGTATCAGCCCCAGCATTTT.

This clonotype was counted ten times or more. V is TRBV11-3 and J is TRBJ1-3; tentatively, D is TRBD1 (5 bases). V lost 3 bases to trimming and J lost 0 bases, with 12 bases between them. Germline lookup yields CDR1 SGHNT and CDR2 YENEEA. This CDR3 is built from 16 residues. As DNA, the CDR3 is TGTGCCAGCAGCTTGAACGCCAGGGACTCTGGAAACACCATATATTTT. Translation gives CASSLNARDSGNTIYF.

Worth noting for this clonotype: A much larger clone differs from this one at a single base, so this may be a read error. A read error is likely, as this CDR3 ends without the conserved phenylalanine or tryptophan. The rearrangement uses TRBV6-1 and TRBJ2-3, with no clear D. Trimming removed 4 bases from V and 3 bases from J, with 11 bases in between. Germline CDR1 and CDR2: MNHNS and SASEGT. The CDR3 is 14 residues long. The CDR3 protein is CASSAYGETDTQYL. CDR3 sequence (DNA): TGTGCCAGCAGTGCTTATGGAGAGACAGATACGCAGTATTTA.

This clonotype has at least ten counts. This chain connects TRBV27 to TRBJ2-1; 8 bases align to TRBD1. This CDR3 is built from 16 residues. V lost 5 bases to trimming and J lost 6 bases; unmatched junction nucleotides: 12. The germline CDR1 and CDR2 sequences are MNHEY and SMNVEV (reference sequence). CDR3 region: CASSPRPRQGRNEQFF. For the CDR3, the DNA is TGTGCCAGCAGTCCTAGACCCCGACAGGGGCGCAATGAGCAGTTCTTC.

This clonotype was counted many times. The chain recombines TRBV7-9 with TRBJ1-1; the D gene is possibly TRBD1 (5 bases). Germline assignment: CDR1 SEHNR and CDR2 FQNEAQ (reference sequence). There are 15 residues in the CDR3. V lost 3 bases, J lost 3 bases, and 14 bases lay in between. CDR3 DNA sequence: TGTGCCAGCAGCTTTTGGGGGAGGAAGGACACTGAAGCTTTCTTT. Protein product: CASSFWGRKDTEAFF.

This clonotype has at least ten counts. J is TRBJ2-7 and V is TRBV5-5; D gene ambiguous. This CDR3 contains 13 residues. Germline assignment: CDR1 SGHKS and CDR2 YYEKEE (reference sequence). V was cut by 2 bases and J by 5 bases, with 11 bases left in between. The chain's CDR3 is CASSFGLAHEQYF. CDR3 coding DNA: TGTGCCAGCAGCTTCGGCCTCGCCCACGAGCAGTACTTC.

This clonotype has a count of ten or more. V is TRBV5-3 and J is TRBJ1-5, with 7 bases matching TRBD1. TRBV5-3 is an open reading frame, and its role is uncertain. Trimming cost V 2 bases and J 6 bases; bases outside gene matches: 8. CDR3 length: 15 amino acids. This chain's CDR3 is CARSFEGRGTQPQHF. CDR3 coding DNA: TGTGCCAGAAGCTTTGAGGGCAGGGGGACTCAGCCCCAGCATTTT.

There are many counts of this clonotype. The genes are TRBV4-3 and TRBJ1-1; 9 bases line up with TRBD1. With V trimmed by 0 bases and J by 8 bases, 7 bases remained unmatched. CDR1 and CDR2 from the germline V gene are LGHNA and YSLEER. The CDR3 spans 15 residues. The CDR3 DNA reads as TGCGCCAGCAGCCAAGAGGGGACAGGGTTCTACGAAGCTTTCTTT. Translation: CASSQEGTGFYEAFF.

This chain links TRBV4-3 with TRBJ2-7; unclear D gene. With 3 bases removed from V and 5 bases from J, the gap between germline ends came to 11 bases. Germline loops: CDR1 LGHNA, CDR2 YSLEER. CDR3 length: 13 residues. The CDR3 DNA reads as TGCGCCAGCAGCCATACCAGATATGACGAGCAGTACTTC. The encoded protein is CASSHTRYDEQYF.

This clonotype was counted many times. This chain links TRBV12-3 or TRBV12-4 with TRBJ2-1, with 9 bases matching TRBD2. The CDR3 contains 18 residues. J lost 4 bases, V lost 2 bases, and 12 bases had no gene match. The CDR3 DNA reads TGTGCCAGCAGTTTAAGCTATCGGAGCGGGGGGCAGTACAATGAGCAGTTCTTC. Encoded protein: CASSLSYRSGGQYNEQFF.

The table lists this clonotype with many counts. CDR3 sequence: CSVGTVYGYTF. CDR3 bases: TGCAGCGTCGGGACGGTCTATGGCTACACCTTC. This chain connects TRBV29-1 to TRBJ1-2; D might be TRBD1 (5 bases). The CDR3 runs 11 residues. The germline V and J ends were trimmed by 6 bases and 4 bases, with 9 bases remaining between them. Germline loops: CDR1 SQVTM, CDR2 ANQGSEA.

This clonotype was observed a handful of times. CDR3 region: CASSSPRLAGGRNEQFF. CDR3 DNA: TGTGCCAGCAGCTCACCCAGACTAGCGGGGGGTCGCAATGAGCAGTTCTTC. The rearrangement joins TRBV7-8 to TRBJ2-1, with 13 positions matching TRBD2. V was clipped by 4 bases and J by 6 bases; unmatched bases: 9. Germline CDR1 is SGHVS and CDR2 is FQNEAQ. The CDR3 consists of 17 residues.

This clonotype has a count of ten or more. The chain employs TRBV7-3 and TRBJ2-7, with D perhaps TRBD1 or TRBD2 (7 bases each). The CDR3 totals 15 residues. Germline-derived CDR1 and CDR2 are SGHTA and FQGTGA. V was pared by 1 base and J by 3 bases, with 13 bases between. The DNA for the CDR3 is TGTGCCAGCAGCTTAATTCCAGGGGGGGACTACGAGCAGTACTTC. This sequence encodes CASSLIPGGDYEQYF.

This clonotype appeared a few times. The V and J genes are TRBV27 and TRBJ1-1; possible D gene TRBD1, 6 bases. The CDR3 is 13 residues long. V was trimmed by 8 bases and J by 4 bases, leaving 14 bases between them. Germline lookup yields CDR1 MNHEY and CDR2 SMNVEV (reference sequence). CDR3 sequence: CASYRSQGTEAFF. CDR3 DNA: TGTGCCAGCTACCGCTCACAGGGCACTGAAGCTTTCTTT.

This clonotype was detected only a few times. The chain couples TRBV15 to TRBJ2-7; 12 bases map to TRBD1. CDR1 and CDR2 (germline): LNHNV, YYDKDF (reference sequence). With 2 bases clipped from V and 6 bases from J, the junction kept 5 bases outside the gene matches. This CDR3 spans 15 amino acids. The CDR3 is CATSRRDRGPSEQYF. Here the CDR3 DNA reads TGTGCCACCAGCAGACGGGACAGGGGGCCCTCCGAGCAGTACTTC.

This clonotype was recorded many times. The V call is TRBV5-1, the J call TRBJ2-3; no clear D gene. CDR3 length: 14 amino acids. Germline V CDR1 and CDR2: SGHRS, YFSETQ. Trimming shortened V by 0 bases and J by 1 base, and 6 bases separated the two germline ends. The CDR3 nucleotides read TGCGCCAGCAGCTTGGGCAGCCGCACAGATACGCAGTATTTT. Translated, it gives CASSLGSRTDTQYF. The full variable domain, completed using reference TRBV5-1 and TRBJ2-3, is KAGVTQTPRYLIKTRGQQVTLSCSPISGHRSVSWYQQTPGQGLQFLFEYFSETQRNKGNFPGRFSGRQFSNSRSEMNVSTLELGDSALYLCASSLGSRTDTQYFGPGTRLTVL.

The table lists this clonotype with many counts. The V and J genes are TRBV11-2 and TRBJ2-1; 9 bases map to TRBD2. Germline V CDR1 and CDR2: SGHAT, FQNNGV. The J segment lost 5 bases and the V segment lost 2 bases, leaving 10 bases of the junction unmatched. CDR3 size: 17 residues. The CDR3 sequence: CASSLRYAGGRHNEQFF. The CDR3 coding sequence is TGTGCCAGCAGCTTAAGGTATGCGGGAGGGAGACACAATGAGCAGTTCTTC.